This T cell receptor beta chain derives from a study of cytomegalovirus exposure and HLA in healthy donors (dated by TCRdb to about 2017). For the study in its entirety: In an earlier analysis of under 600 of the donors, 250 to 350 Gb of sequence data and 90 million to 130 million unique TCR beta sequences from roughly 190 million T cells were reported. About 280 gigabases of sequencing data and 70 million to 95 million unique TCR sequences made up an early release that covered several hundred HLA-typed donors. Among the roughly 400 genotyped donors, approximately 76% belonged to the genetic ancestry cluster associated with self-reported Caucasian donors. The study aimed to test whether cataloging public T cell receptors could reveal signatures of past pathogen exposure. The T cell repertoires of 700 or so subjects were profiled by immunosequencing and related to cytomegalovirus serostatus. In addition to the first cohort of around 670 subjects, a separate validation cohort of over 90 different subjects was used. The study combined high-throughput TCR immunosequencing, statistical association of individual TCRs with disease status, and machine learning to predict cytomegalovirus infection status. To study patterns of TCR occurrence, a later analysis re-analyzed previously published TCR beta repertoires from 500 to 850 donors and added high-resolution HLA genotyping. Rather than drawing on any new phenotypic data, the later analysis identified candidate immune exposures from TCR beta sequences and the way those sequences occurred across donors. An earlier analysis of some 500 of the donors used high-throughput TCR beta sequencing to judge whether each TCR beta V gene segment behaved as functional or pseudogenic. Donor age, sex, ethnicity and CMV serostatus were compiled together with the repertoire data. A later genetic analysis took genome-wide SNP genotypes for about 55% of the 666 donors and used that subset as a discovery cohort. Every repertoire in the discovery cohort had been generated on one and the same sequencing platform. HLA typing covered class I and class II loci at four-digit resolution. The number of typed donors differed by locus: about 620-640 for A, B, C, DRB1 and DQB1; approximately 530 for DQA1; approximately 600 for DPA1; and roughly 450 for DPB1. Because of strong linkage in the cohort, roughly five DR-DQ haplotypes were treated as single units for association and clustering. On average, roughly 200,000 unique TCR beta nucleotide sequences were sequenced per donor among some 420 genotyped donors of the cohort, with roughly 18% of those sequences being non-productive. General study outcomes and caveats: Because HLA typing was missing for some donors at each locus, association tests included only the typed subset. Assigning TCR associations to individual alleles was difficult when HLA alleles, especially DR and DQ, strongly co-occurred. A later analysis found that HLA-associated TCR beta chains were more clonally expanded and had lower generation probabilities than equally common non-associated chains. In a later analysis, several top co-occurrence clusters were reported to appear linked to parvovirus B19, influenza, CMV and Epstein-Barr virus. The authors suggested that the approach could potentially be extended to other disease states and immunological phenotypes. A cluster of highly shared sequence variants was judged likely to be a technical artifact of the sequencing pipeline. A further reported finding was that TCR beta sequences accurately predicted the HLA-A and HLA-B alleles for most subjects in the first cohort. Correlated functional status among segregating V segments might be attributable to linkage disequilibrium, but an unknown experimental factor could not be ruled out. Because counts were too low, some 17 rarely observed V segments, including chromosome 9 orphons, were left out of the earlier analysis of about 500 of the donors. In vitro tests confirmed that a few of the cytomegalovirus-associated TCR beta chains recognize cytomegalovirus antigens. The 87-base-pair reads could not distinguish some IMGT-functional V segments, including TRBV6-2 and TRBV6-3, so those segments were excluded. In an earlier analysis of around 600 of the donors, most TCR beta V segments appeared in productive rearrangements about 90% or about 30% of the time, broadly matching IMGT annotations. Sequencing depth was assumed to be roughly uniform across donors in the presence/absence analyses, though that assumption may not hold. Compared with the roughly 710-donor mean, donors in an Asian-associated ancestry cluster had fewer N-insertions in productive TCRs, according to a later genetic analysis. A later genetic analysis associated a missense DCLRE1C variant with V-gene and J-gene trimming of TCR beta chains, and an independent cohort replicated the association. The classifier was reported to diagnose cytomegalovirus status with high specificity and sensitivity in both the original and validation cohorts. Most TCR sequences were seen in very few donors, while some public TCRs were found in many individuals. In this cohort, only TCR beta chains were sequenced, and detectable features were limited by the absence of alpha or paired-chain data. According to a later analysis, most CMV-associated TCR beta chains appeared to be HLA-restricted, and the HLA associations seemed to be driven largely by CMV exposure. In a later analysis, some 17,000 TCR beta sequences were associated with specific HLA alleles at a false discovery rate of 0.05. Immune exposure information for the cohort was limited to CMV serostatus. A later analysis found that TCR association rates varied across HLA loci, with DRB1 alleles showing the most associated TCRs and HLA-C alleles the fewest. The study gave a list of some 150 TCR beta chains associated with cytomegalovirus.

As to this clone: Its antigen is unknown. Per-nucleotide qualities are absent, and no much larger clonotype sits a single base away.

The CDR3 runs 16 amino acids, cysteine and phenylalanine included. Kept here is only the CDR3 DNA, which spans 48 bases and is read in frame from base 1. CDR1 and CDR2 are read off the germline V gene as MGHRA and YSYEKL. The junction shows trimming of 4 bases on V and 5 bases on J, and the gene matches do not reach 8 bases of it. Libraries were constructed by the immunoSEQ multiplex PCR assay. For the multiplex PCR, a mixture combining 60 forward primers for TCR Vbeta segments and 13 reverse primers for TCR Jbeta segments was used. The CDR3 region of rearranged TCR beta genes was amplified from genomic DNA by a multiplex PCR assay. The amplified TCR beta libraries were sequenced on the Illumina HiSeq System as 87-base-pair reads. The paper's data handling went like this. Across the 600 to 700 repertoires, a later analysis counted around 80 million unique TCR beta chains, around 10 million of which were shared by at least two donors. Raw reads were error-corrected and collapsed into unique sequences with a nearest-neighbor algorithm that merged closely related sequences to remove PCR and sequencing errors. To assign V, D and J gene segments, CDR3 sequences were aligned to IMGT reference sequences. For a sequence to be retained, a match of at least six nucleotides to both a V gene segment and a J gene segment was required. Rearrangements were classified as productive when the CDR3 lacked stop codons and remained in frame with V and J, and all other rearrangements were classified as non-productive. Following IMGT convention, CDR3 was defined as the stretch from the second conserved V-encoded cysteine to the conserved J-encoded phenylalanine. The earlier analysis of 587 of the donors excluded sequences that lacked an unambiguous match to a single V gene segment. An earlier analysis of roughly 590 of the donors called V segments functional above 56.7% productive rearrangements and segregating when the between-donor standard deviation exceeded 5%. To diagnose cytomegalovirus status from the catalog of TCR beta chain sequences, a statistical classification framework was built. A later analysis assigned V and J genes by comparing TCR nucleotide sequences with IMGT/GENE-DB human TR gene sequences. A later analysis assigned CDR3 sequences and most-parsimonious VDJ recombination scenarios with the TCRdist pipeline. In a later analysis, every TCR beta chain was defined by the combination of its CDR3 amino acid sequence and its V-gene family, and reads without a unique V-gene family were dropped. As a way to deal with suspected cross-contamination and a sequencing artifact, a later analysis dropped roughly 600 nucleotide sequences that were highly shared and had low generation probability. For each public chain, a later analysis derived a clonal expansion index from normalized ranks of inferred template counts within each repertoire. In a later analysis, generation probabilities were computed using a VDJ recombination model fitted to out-of-frame rearrangements, and the results were checked against IGoR. A later analysis scored TCR-TCR, TCR-HLA and TCR-CMV co-occurrence with hypergeometric tests, applying a repertoire-size bias correction to TCR pairs. In a later analysis, false discovery rates were estimated by permuting HLA or CMV assignments 20 times. In a later analysis, co-occurring TCRs were grouped using DBSCAN, and TCRdist sequence similarity was added for clustering within HLA-allele-positive subsets. Repertoires with fewer than 30,000 or more than 120,000 public chains, plus five repertoires with anomalous nucleotide sharing, were excluded from co-occurrence clustering. Here the immuneACCESS table is served through TCRdb, limited to in-frame sequences with V and J called. Missing clones are a known gap in these copies; in checked studies unresolved V genes cover under half, and the rest lacks a known reason. The V and J calls and clone size were taken over from that table, and D and trimming were inferred from the DNA. A total of some 140,000 clones appear in this sample, approximately 79% of them only once. 6.5% of the sample lies in the top ten.

The cohort comprised 670 or so healthy bone marrow donors. All cohort members were sampled while nominally healthy, although unrecorded immune exposures were likely present. The donor was CMV seropositive and belonged to the group of 250 to 300 seropositive cohort members. Each donor provided a peripheral blood sample, and peripheral blood mononuclear cells were used for TCR beta sequencing. Genomic DNA was extracted from the blood cell samples with the Qiagen DNeasy Blood Extraction Kit. The source is a man aged 40-49 years in good health and CMV-seropositive. Here the chain combines TRBV4-1 and TRBJ2-2, and 9 bases in between align with TRBD1. Sequenced sample: PBMCs. The DNA is as follows: TGCGCCAGCAGCCTCCTAAGCGGACAGGGGACCGGGGAGCTGTTTTTT. The resulting protein is CASSLLSGQGTGELFF.